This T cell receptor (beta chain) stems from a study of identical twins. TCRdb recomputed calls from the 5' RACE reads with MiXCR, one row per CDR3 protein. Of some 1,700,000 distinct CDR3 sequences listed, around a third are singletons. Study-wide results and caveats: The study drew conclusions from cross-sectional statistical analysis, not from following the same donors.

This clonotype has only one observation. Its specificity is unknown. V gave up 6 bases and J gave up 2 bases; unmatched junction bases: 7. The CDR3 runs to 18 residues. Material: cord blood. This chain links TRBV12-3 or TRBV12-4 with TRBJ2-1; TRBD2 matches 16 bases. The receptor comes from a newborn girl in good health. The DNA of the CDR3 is TGTGCCAGCAGCCCGGGACTAGCGGGGGGGCAAACCTACAATGAGCAGTTCTTC. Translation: CASSPGLAGGQTYNEQFF.